This TCR beta chain is from a study of blood T cell repertoires in COVID-19 (dated by TCRdb to 2018 to 2020). At the level of the whole study: Samples from collaborators originated in the United States, Italy and Spain and spanned both the acute and convalescent phases of COVID-19. A freely available public database, intended as a resource for researchers studying the immune response to SARS-CoV-2, is where the repertoires were released. A de-identified subject ID, COVID-19 status, age in years and sex were almost always included in the sample metadata. Deeply sampled blood TCRbeta repertoires from subjects exposed to, actively infected with, or recovered from COVID-19 were included in the dataset. The material from the prospective study consisted of cDNA or gDNA derived from T cells, B-cell-depleted T cells, or PBMCs. Samples were obtained from the ongoing ImmuneRACE study (first 160 participants) and from approximately 1,200 subjects provided by 6 global collaborators. HLA class I and class II types, where available, came from metadata supplied by the sample provider rather than from assay-based typing.

The immunoSEQ Assay, a bias-controlled multiplex PCR, was used to amplify TCRbeta CDR3 regions from genomic DNA. Per the source publication's procedure: The number of nucleated cells in each sample was estimated from the amplification of reference gene primers within the assay. Sequence reads were collapsed and filtered to measure the absolute abundance of every unique TCRbeta CDR3 rearrangement. For each sample, productive Simpson clonality was calculated as the square root of Simpson's diversity index over productive rearrangements. TCRdb provides this immuneACCESS table in a form limited to in-frame rearrangements. Some clones are lacking; in checked studies, under half of them reflect an unresolved V gene, and why the rest are absent is not known. Clone size and the V and J calls come from that table; the DNA yielded D and trimming. This sample has approximately 150,000 clones in its table, and around 87% of those were observed once. The ten largest clones represent about 2.6% of the sample.

The study at large found these results: The amount of clinical and demographic metadata varied by source and participant and was provided uncurated.

V is clipped by 1 base and J by 3 bases, and the sequence between their germline boundaries is 10 bases long. In the germline V gene, CDR1 corresponds to SGHDT and CDR2 to YYEEEE. The cysteine opens and the phenylalanine closes a CDR3 of 15 amino acids. Here the CDR3 DNA is all that survives: 45 bases in frame from base 1. One collaborating source in Seattle enrolled patients while the patients were actively infected and followed the patients over time throughout the course of disease. Whole blood was collected in K2EDTA tubes by collaborating institutions according to the institutions' own protocols. For TCRbeta analysis, collaborators shipped samples in one of three forms: frozen whole blood, isolated PBMCs, or DNA extracted from either of those sample types. As to this clone: The target of this receptor is not known. No base-level quality is on record; no much larger clone is a single base apart.

Source material: peripheral blood. The chain joins TRBV5-6 to TRBJ2-2, with the D gene uncertain. This clonotype originated in a woman of 80 years or more with COVID-19, enrolled during active disease. The CDR3 is CASSLRSSYTGELFF. The sequenced DNA is TGTGCCAGCAGCTTGAGAAGCTCCTACACCGGGGAGCTGTTTTTT.